These 5 T cell receptor beta chains share one sample of origin, sequenced in a study of T cell changes during pregnancy in multiple sclerosis. Profiled with immunoSEQ multiplex PCR; TCRdb holds only in-frame clones, not every one. The sample holds tens of thousands of clones, about 90% seen once. The material sequenced was peripheral blood, taken after pregnancy. The receptors stem from a female donor in good health, enrolled as a control in a pregnancy study.

The chain joins TRBV10-3 to TRBJ1-2; D possibly corresponds to TRBD1 (5 bases). Germline V gene sequence: CDR1 ENHRY, CDR2 SYGVKD. The V and J ends lost 4 bases and 5 bases respectively, with 14 bases between them. This CDR3 has 14 residues. The CDR3 reads CAISASGVEYGYTF. In DNA form, the CDR3 reads TGTGCCATCAGTGCTTCGGGGGTAGAGTATGGCTACACCTTC.

The gene calls are TRBV28 and TRBJ1-2; 7 nucleotides line up with TRBD1. CDR3 size: 14 residues. Unmatched junction bases numbered 12, after V lost 10 bases and J lost 4 bases. Germline lookup yields CDR1 MDHEN and CDR2 SYDVKM. The CDR3 spells CATPTGTAPYGYTF. The CDR3, as DNA: TGTGCCACACCTACCGGGACAGCCCCCTATGGCTACACCTTC.

The chain employs TRBV19 and TRBJ2-7; TRBD1 might be the D (5 bases). CDR3 length: 14 residues. Germline V gives CDR1 LNHDA, CDR2 SQIVND (reference sequence). The V gene lost 1 base and the J gene lost 2 bases, with 9 bases spanning the gap. CDR3 amino acids: CASSIVSGTYEQYF. CDR3 DNA: TGTGCCAGTAGTATAGTCTCAGGGACCTACGAGCAGTACTTC.

The chain carries TRBV19 and TRBJ2-1; 12 positions agree with TRBD2. This CDR3 has 15 amino acids. Trimming removed 5 bases from V and 3 bases from J; junction bases left unmatched: 2. The germline V gene encodes CDR1 LNHDA and CDR2 SQIVND (reference sequence). Here the CDR3 DNA reads TGTGCCAGTAGTGAGACTAGCGGGGGCTACAATGAGCAGTTCTTC. Its translation is CASSETSGGYNEQFF.

The DNA of the CDR3 is TGCAGCGTCCCACGCGGACAGGGAAACGAGCAGTACTTC. This codes for CSVPRGQGNEQYF. The chain links TRBV29-1 to TRBJ2-7; TRBD1 agrees at 8 bases. V shed 6 bases, J shed 5 bases, and the junction held 9 bases outside the gene matches. The CDR3 is 13 residues long. The germline gives CDR1 SQVTM, CDR2 ANQGSEA.